This T cell receptor beta chain is from a study of PD-L1 blockade in urothelial cancer. The V segment lost 2 bases and the J segment 4 bases; nucleotides outside the gene matches: 3. The CDR3 loop spans 15 amino acids. Looked up from germline, CDR1 is SNHLY and CDR2 is FYNNEI. The table came from immunoSEQ multiplex PCR; TCRdb's copy has only in-frame clones and leaves some out. The data hold 41,000 or so clones, with about 85% observed a single time. The time point denotes: peripheral blood 6 weeks after treatment start. This clonotype originated in a man aged 65-85 years with urothelial cancer. The chain combines TRBV2 with TRBJ2-1; 9 bases are a match to TRBD2. The sample was PBMCs, taken around atezolizumab (anti-PD-L1) treatment. CDR3 nucleotide sequence: TGTGCCAGCAGTGAACAGCGGGAGGCATACAATGAGCAGTTCTTC. It translates to CASSEQREAYNEQFF.